This TCR beta chain is from a study of blood T cells in healthy people across ages. V was shortened by 5 bases and J by 7 bases, with 17 bases between the two germline ends. The CDR3 has 14 residues. Germline-derived CDR1 and CDR2 are MNHNY and SVGAGI (reference sequence). General observations from the study: Per million T cells, TCR beta diversity dropped about linearly as age rose.

Samples each had at least 5.5 micrograms of total RNA extracted. Primers used in a second PCR of about 7 to 12 cycles were a sample-barcoded 5' primer and a J-beta primer mix. TCRdb re-called the 5' RACE reads with MiXCR, one entry per CDR3 protein. Among about 650,000 distinct CDR3 sequences listed, 52% were seen once. This clonotype has ten or more counts. No antigen is known for it. The clonotype was recovered from a woman of 80 years or more in good health. The sequenced sample was blood. This chain uses TRBV6-6 with TRBJ1-2; no reliable D call. CDR3 protein: CASSKTGAKPGYTF. The CDR3 DNA follows: TGTGCCAGCAGTAAGACGGGAGCGAAGCCTGGCTACACCTTC.